This T cell receptor (beta chain) was sequenced in a study of T-cell memory formation after mild COVID-19. Across the study: TCR clusters showed largely donor specificity. Broader study findings: Among clones contracting day 15 to 85, CD4/CD8 was balanced, whereas later expanders leaned CD4+.

TCR alpha and TCR beta cDNA libraries carrying sample barcodes and UMIs were produced by 5'RACE using constant-segment primers. TCRdb reanalysed the 5' RACE reads using MiXCR and keeps one entry per CDR3 protein. The sample shows 140,000 to 150,000 distinct CDR3 sequences, under 7% of them seen only once. The germline V and J ends were trimmed by 4 bases and 5 bases, with 10 bases remaining between them. The CDR3 runs to 14 residues. CDR1 KGHDR and CDR2 SFDVKD come from the germline V gene. Details on this clonotype: Antigen unknown.

Sequencing input: PBMCs or a T cell subset sorted from them (not recorded which). This sequence originates from an adult woman who had mild COVID-19 (a few samples of this study predate the infection). Cell type and time point are not known. The chain joins TRBV24-1 to TRBJ2-2, with D unresolved. CDR3 coding DNA: TGTGCCACCAGTGACGAAGGTTTGACCGGGGAGCTGTTTTTT. Translating it yields CATSDEGLTGELFF.